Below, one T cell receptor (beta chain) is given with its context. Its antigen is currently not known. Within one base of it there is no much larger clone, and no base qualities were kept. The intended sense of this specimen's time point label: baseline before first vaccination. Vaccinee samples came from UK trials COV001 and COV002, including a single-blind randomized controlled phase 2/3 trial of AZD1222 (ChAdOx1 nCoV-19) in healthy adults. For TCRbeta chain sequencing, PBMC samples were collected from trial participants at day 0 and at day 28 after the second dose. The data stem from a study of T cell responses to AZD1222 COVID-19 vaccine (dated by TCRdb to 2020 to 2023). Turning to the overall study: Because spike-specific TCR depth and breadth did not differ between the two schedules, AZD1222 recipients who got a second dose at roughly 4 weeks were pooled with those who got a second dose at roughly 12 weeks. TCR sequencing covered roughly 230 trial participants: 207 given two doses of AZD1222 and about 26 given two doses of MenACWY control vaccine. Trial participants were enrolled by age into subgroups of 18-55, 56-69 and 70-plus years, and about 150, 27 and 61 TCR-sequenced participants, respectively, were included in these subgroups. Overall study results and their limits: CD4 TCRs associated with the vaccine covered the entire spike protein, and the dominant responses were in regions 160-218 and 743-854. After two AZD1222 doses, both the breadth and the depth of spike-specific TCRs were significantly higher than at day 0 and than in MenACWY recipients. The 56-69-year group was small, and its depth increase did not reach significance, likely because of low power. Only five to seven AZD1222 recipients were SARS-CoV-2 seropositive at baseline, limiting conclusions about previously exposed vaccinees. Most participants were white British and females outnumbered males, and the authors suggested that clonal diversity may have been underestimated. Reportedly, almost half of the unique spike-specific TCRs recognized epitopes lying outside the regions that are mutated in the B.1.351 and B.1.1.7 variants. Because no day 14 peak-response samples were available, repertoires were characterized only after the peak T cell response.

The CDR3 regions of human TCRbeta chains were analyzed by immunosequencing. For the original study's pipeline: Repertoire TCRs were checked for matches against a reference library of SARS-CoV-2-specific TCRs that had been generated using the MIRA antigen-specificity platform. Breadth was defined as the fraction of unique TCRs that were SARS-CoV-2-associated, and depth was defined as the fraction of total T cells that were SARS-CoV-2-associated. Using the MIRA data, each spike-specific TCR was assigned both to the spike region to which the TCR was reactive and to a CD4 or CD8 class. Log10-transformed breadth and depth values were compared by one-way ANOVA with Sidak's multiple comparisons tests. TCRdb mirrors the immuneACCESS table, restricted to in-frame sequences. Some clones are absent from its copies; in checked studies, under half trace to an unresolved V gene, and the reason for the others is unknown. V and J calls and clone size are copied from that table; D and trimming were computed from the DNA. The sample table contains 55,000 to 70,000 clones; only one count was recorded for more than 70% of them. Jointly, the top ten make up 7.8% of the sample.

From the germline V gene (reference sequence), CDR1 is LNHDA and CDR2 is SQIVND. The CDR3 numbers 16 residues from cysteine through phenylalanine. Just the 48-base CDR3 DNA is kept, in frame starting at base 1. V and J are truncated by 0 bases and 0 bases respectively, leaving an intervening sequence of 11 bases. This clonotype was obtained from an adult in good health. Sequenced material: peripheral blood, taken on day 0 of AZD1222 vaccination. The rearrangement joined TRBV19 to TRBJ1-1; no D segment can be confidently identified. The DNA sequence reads TGTGCCAGTAGTATAGATGGCTCGGGAATGAACACTGAAGCTTTCTTT. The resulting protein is CASSIDGSGMNTEAFF.